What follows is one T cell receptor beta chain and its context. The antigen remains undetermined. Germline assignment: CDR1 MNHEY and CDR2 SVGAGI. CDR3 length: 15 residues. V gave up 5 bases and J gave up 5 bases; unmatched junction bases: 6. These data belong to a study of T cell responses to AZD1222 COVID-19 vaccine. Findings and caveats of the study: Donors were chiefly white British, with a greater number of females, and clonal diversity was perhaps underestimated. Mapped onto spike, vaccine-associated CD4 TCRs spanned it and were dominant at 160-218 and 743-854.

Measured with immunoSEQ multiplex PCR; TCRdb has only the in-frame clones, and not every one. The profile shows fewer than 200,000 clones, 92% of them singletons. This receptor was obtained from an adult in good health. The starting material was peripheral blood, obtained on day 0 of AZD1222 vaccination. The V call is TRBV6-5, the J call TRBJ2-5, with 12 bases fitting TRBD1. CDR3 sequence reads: CASSPGTGGEETQYF. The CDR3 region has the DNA TGTGCCAGCAGTCCCGGGACAGGGGGCGAGGAGACCCAGTACTTC.